A selection of T cell receptor beta chains follows, all from one sample in a study of control samples from healthy donors and cancer patients. Assay: immunoSEQ multiplex PCR; the TCRdb copy retains only in-frame clones and omits some. The data show more than 140,000 clones, roughly 92% seen once. The sequenced sample was blood. The source is a man in his forties in good health. Each CDR3 is given with its conserved first and last residue. D genes are given only for firm matches. For some rows the clone size is stated as once, few or many, or as a class when expanded; others skip it.

- - TRBJ2-5 TRBV6-2/TRBV6-3 CASSYSTETQYF TGTGCCAGCAGTTACTCGACGGAGACCCAGTACTTC
TRBD2 - TRBJ2-7 TRBV6-5 CASRLTSGTYEQYF TGTGCCAGCAGATTAACTAGCGGGACCTACGAGCAGTACTTC
- - TRBJ1-5 TRBV10-3 CAISGGQGPYQPQHF TGTGCCATCAGTGGCGGTCAAGGACCTTATCAGCCCCAGCATTTT
TRBD1 - TRBJ2-7 TRBV5-1 CASSAGQGAYEQYF TGCGCCAGCAGCGCGGGACAGGGTGCCTACGAGCAGTACTTC
TRBD1 - TRBJ1-2 TRBV5-5 CASSLERQGRGSFGYTF TGTGCCAGCAGCTTGGAACGTCAGGGCAGGGGGAGTTTTGGCTACACCTTC
- once TRBJ2-5 TRBV9 CASSVAGNQETQYF TGTGCCAGCAGCGTAGCAGGCAACCAAGAGACCCAGTACTTC
- once TRBJ2-5 TRBV6-1 CASNREFSETQYF TGTGCCAGCAACAGGGAATTCTCAGAGACCCAGTACTTC
TRBD2 - TRBJ2-1 TRBV3-1/TRBV3-2 CASSQAGLATNEQFF TGTGCCAGCAGCCAAGCCGGACTAGCGACCAATGAGCAGTTCTTC
- - TRBJ2-3 TRBV6-2/TRBV6-3 CASSPAWEQYF TGTGCCAGCAGTCCGGCCTGGGAGCAGTATTTT
TRBD2 - TRBJ2-3 TRBV6-5 CASGGDTDTQYF TGTGCCAGCGGGGGGGACACAGATACGCAGTATTTT
- - TRBJ1-1 TRBV24-1 CATRLNKNTEAFF TGTGCCACAAGGCTTAACAAGAACACTGAAGCTTTCTTT
TRBD1 - TRBJ1-5 TRBV7-6 CASSPGTDFNQPQHF TGTGCCAGCAGTCCCGGGACAGATTTCAATCAGCCCCAGCATTTT
TRBD2 few TRBJ2-5 TRBV7-8 CASSLTTSGYLLQETQYF TGTGCCAGCAGCTTAACGACTAGCGGATACTTACTCCAAGAGACCCAGTACTTC
TRBD1 once TRBJ2-2 TRBV5-5 CASSLTGGIGELFF TGTGCCAGCAGTTTGACAGGGGGTATCGGGGAGCTGTTTTTT
- few TRBJ1-5 TRBV6-5 CASSTNQPQHF TGTGCCAGCAGTACGAATCAGCCCCAGCATTTT
TRBD1 - TRBJ1-6 TRBV9 CASSAQGAGNSPLHF TGTGCCAGCAGCGCACAGGGGGCGGGGAATTCACCCCTCCACTTT
TRBD2 once TRBJ2-1 TRBV27 CASSFLGSGRADEQFF TGTGCCAGCAGTTTCTTGGGGAGCGGGAGGGCAGATGAGCAGTTCTTC
- - TRBJ1-5 TRBV10-3 CATSGGFNSNQPQHF TGTGCCACCTCCGGGGGGTTTAATAGCAATCAGCCCCAGCATTTT
TRBD1 - TRBJ1-4 TRBV5-6 CASSFTNDRGGEKLFF TGTGCCAGCAGCTTCACAAACGACAGGGGAGGTGAAAAACTGTTTTTT
- - TRBJ2-1 TRBV29-1 CSVVGGPYNEQFF TGCAGCGTTGTAGGGGGTCCCTACAATGAGCAGTTCTTC
TRBD1 - TRBJ1-2 TRBV10-2 CASGDRGPDYGYTF TGCGCCAGCGGGGACAGGGGGCCTGACTATGGCTACACCTTC
TRBD2 once TRBJ2-1 TRBV5-6 CASSSGLAGHNEQFF TGTGCCAGCAGCTCCGGACTAGCGGGCCACAATGAGCAGTTCTTC
TRBD1 - TRBJ1-1 TRBV9 CASSVGQDLNTEAFF TGTGCCAGCAGCGTGGGACAGGATCTTAACACTGAAGCTTTCTTT
- - TRBJ1-3 TRBV28 CASSLAGAGNTIYF TGTGCCAGCAGTTTGGCAGGGGCTGGAAACACCATATATTTT
- - TRBJ2-7 TRBV5-6 CASSSGQHYEQYF TGTGCCAGCAGCTCGGGGCAGCACTACGAGCAGTACTTC
- - TRBJ1-1 TRBV7-9 CASSLKVWTEAFF TGTGCCAGCAGCTTAAAAGTGTGGACTGAAGCTTTCTTT
TRBD1 - TRBJ2-2 TRBV4-1 CASSQEDRDTGELFF TGCGCCAGCAGCCAAGAGGACAGGGACACCGGGGAGCTGTTTTTT
TRBD1 - TRBJ2-7 TRBV12-5 CASGLVRGQGAHEQYF TGTGCTAGTGGTTTGGTACGTGGACAGGGGGCCCACGAGCAGTACTTC
- - TRBJ1-1 TRBV30 CAWIQGGTEAFF TGTGCCTGGATCCAAGGGGGCACTGAAGCTTTCTTT
TRBD1 - TRBJ1-6 TRBV3-1/TRBV3-2 CASSHRTGDSPLHF TGTGCCAGCAGCCACCGGACAGGGGATTCACCCCTCCACTTT
- - TRBJ2-3 TRBV24-1 CATSRVGGTDTQYF TGTGCCACCAGTAGGGTGGGTGGCACAGATACGCAGTATTTT
- - TRBJ2-1 TRBV5-4 CASTVPGPHNNEQFF TGTGCCAGCACCGTCCCGGGACCCCATAACAATGAGCAGTTCTTC
- - TRBJ1-1 TRBV27 CASRGNTEAFF TGTGCCAGCAGAGGGAACACTGAAGCTTTCTTT
- - TRBJ2-7 TRBV27 CASSLTTSSYEQYF TGTGCCAGCAGTTTAACCACGAGCTCCTACGAGCAGTACTTC
TRBD2 - TRBJ2-2 TRBV5-1 CASRSGGTGELFF TGCGCCAGCAGGTCCGGGGGGACCGGGGAGCTGTTTTTT
- - TRBJ2-7 TRBV7-2 CASSLVVHLRWGYEQYF TGTGCCAGCAGCTTAGTGGTACACCTGAGGTGGGGCTACGAGCAGTACTTC
TRBD1 - TRBJ2-1 TRBV13 CASSSRDRVVGEQFF TGTGCCAGCAGTTCCCGGGACAGGGTGGTGGGTGAGCAGTTCTTC
- - TRBJ2-2 TRBV19 CASSLTEETNTGELFF TGTGCCAGTAGTCTTACAGAGGAGACGAACACCGGGGAGCTGTTTTTT
- - TRBJ2-6 TRBV4-1 CASSLLAGANVLTF TGCGCCAGCAGCCTCTTGGCTGGGGCCAACGTCCTGACTTTC
- - TRBJ1-4 TRBV10-2 CASSDIRGYEKLFF TGCGCCAGCAGTGACATCAGAGGATATGAAAAACTGTTTTTT
- few TRBJ2-3 TRBV28 CASSLPSGLTDTQYF TGTGCCAGCAGTTTACCGAGCGGCCTCACAGATACGCAGTATTTT
- - TRBJ2-2 TRBV2 CASSEAANTGELFF TGTGCCAGCAGTGAAGCTGCGAACACCGGGGAGCTGTTTTTT
- - TRBJ2-7 TRBV2 CASSSRGERYEQYF TGTGCCAGCAGTTCCCGTGGAGAACGCTACGAGCAGTACTTC
- - TRBJ1-6 TRBV18 CASSPRPANSPLHF TGTGCCAGCTCACCACGACCAGCAAATTCACCCCTCCACTTT
- - TRBJ1-1 TRBV5-4 CASRPTGWDTEAFF TGTGCCAGCAGGCCTACAGGGTGGGACACTGAAGCTTTCTTT
- once TRBJ2-2 TRBV12-3/TRBV12-4 CASSHGELFF TGTGCCAGCTCCCACGGGGAGCTGTTTTTT
TRBD1 - TRBJ1-5 TRBV24-1 CATSDLRQGGNQPQHF TGTGCCACCAGTGATTTGCGGCAGGGGGGCAATCAGCCCCAGCATTTT
- - TRBJ1-5 TRBV30 CAWSPRGNLNQPQHF TGTGCCTGGAGTCCTAGGGGGAACCTCAATCAGCCCCAGCATTTT
- - TRBJ2-7 TRBV28 CASSPSPRGGAYEQYF TGTGCCAGCAGTCCCTCCCCGAGAGGCGGGGCCTACGAGCAGTACTTC
- - TRBJ1-1 TRBV5-1 CASSTGDGTSAFF TGCGCCAGCAGCACCGGGGACGGCACCAGCGCTTTCTTT
TRBD1 - TRBJ2-3 TRBV25-1 CASSEPYRGRTDTQYF TGTGCCAGCAGTGAACCCTACAGGGGGCGCACAGATACGCAGTATTTT
- - TRBJ2-2 TRBV5-1 CASSLEWGTGELFF TGCGCCAGCAGCTTGGAATGGGGCACCGGGGAGCTGTTTTTT
TRBD1 - TRBJ2-7 TRBV5-1 CASSLGRTGSSYEQYF TGCGCCAGCAGCTTGGGGCGGACAGGGAGCTCCTACGAGCAGTACTTC
- - TRBJ1-1 TRBV2 CASRGGVGTEAFF TGTGCCAGCCGTGGGGGGGTCGGCACTGAAGCTTTCTTT
- - TRBJ1-2 TRBV27 CASSFSGGGSGYTF TGTGCCAGCAGTTTCTCGGGCGGGGGATCGGGCTACACCTTC
TRBD1 - TRBJ1-2 TRBV5-1 CASRPTTGGGYGYTF TGCGCCAGCAGACCTACAACAGGGGGTGGGTATGGCTACACCTTC
- - TRBJ2-5 TRBV7-9 CASSPTRGARRGAETQYF TGTGCCAGCAGCCCCACGAGGGGGGCCCGGAGGGGTGCAGAGACCCAGTACTTC
- - TRBJ1-2 TRBV10-2 CASREGGNGYTF TGCGCCAGCAGGGAGGGGGGAAATGGCTACACCTTC